Described below is a single TCR beta chain sequence and its context. Antigen specificity is unknown. The ends were cut back, 5 bases at V and 6 bases at J, with 15 bases in the middle. The CDR3 length is 14 residues. The germline V gene encodes CDR1 SGHTA and CDR2 FQGNSA. This sample is part of a study of T cell repertoires in cytomegalovirus infection. The study, taken as a whole, reports: The ex vivo response was dominated by HLA-C-restricted CMV-specific TCR beta clonotypes.

TCRdb fed the reads into MiXCR, producing one record per CDR3 protein. The sample contains 550,000 to 850,000 distinct CDR3 sequences, approximately 33% of which appear only once. The clonotype originates from a human donor in good health (CMV status not recorded). Some clones in this sample may be carry-over from other donors' samples. The rearrangement links TRBV7-2 to TRBJ2-3; maybe TRBD2 (5 bases). The source material was cultured PBMCs, sampled from culture after CMV antigen stimulation. This CDR3 is CASSPDPRGDTQYF. CDR3 sequence (DNA): TGTGCCAGCAGCCCCGACCCGCGCGGGGATACGCAGTATTTT.